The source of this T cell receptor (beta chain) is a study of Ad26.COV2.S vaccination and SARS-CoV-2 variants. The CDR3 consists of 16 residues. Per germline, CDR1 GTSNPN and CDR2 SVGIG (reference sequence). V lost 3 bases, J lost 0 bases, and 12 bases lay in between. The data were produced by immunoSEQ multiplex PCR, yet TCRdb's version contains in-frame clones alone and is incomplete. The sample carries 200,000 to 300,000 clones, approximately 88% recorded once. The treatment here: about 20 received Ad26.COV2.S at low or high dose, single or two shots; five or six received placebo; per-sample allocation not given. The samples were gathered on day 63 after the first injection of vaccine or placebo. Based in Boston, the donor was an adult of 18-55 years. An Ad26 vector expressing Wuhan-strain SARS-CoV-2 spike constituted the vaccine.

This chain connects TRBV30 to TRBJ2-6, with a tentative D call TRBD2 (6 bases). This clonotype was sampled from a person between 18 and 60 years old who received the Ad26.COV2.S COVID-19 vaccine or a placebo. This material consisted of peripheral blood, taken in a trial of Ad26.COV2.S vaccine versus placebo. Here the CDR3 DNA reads TGTGCCTGGAGCGAGACCGGGGGCTCTGGGGCCAACGTCCTGACTTTC. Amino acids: CAWSETGGSGANVLTF. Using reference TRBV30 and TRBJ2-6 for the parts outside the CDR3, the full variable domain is SQTIHQWPATLVQPVGSPLSLECTVEGTSNPNLYWYRQAAGRGLQLLFYSVGIGQISSEVPQNLSASRPQDRQFILSSKKLLLSDSGFYLCAWSETGGSGANVLTFGAGSRLTVL.